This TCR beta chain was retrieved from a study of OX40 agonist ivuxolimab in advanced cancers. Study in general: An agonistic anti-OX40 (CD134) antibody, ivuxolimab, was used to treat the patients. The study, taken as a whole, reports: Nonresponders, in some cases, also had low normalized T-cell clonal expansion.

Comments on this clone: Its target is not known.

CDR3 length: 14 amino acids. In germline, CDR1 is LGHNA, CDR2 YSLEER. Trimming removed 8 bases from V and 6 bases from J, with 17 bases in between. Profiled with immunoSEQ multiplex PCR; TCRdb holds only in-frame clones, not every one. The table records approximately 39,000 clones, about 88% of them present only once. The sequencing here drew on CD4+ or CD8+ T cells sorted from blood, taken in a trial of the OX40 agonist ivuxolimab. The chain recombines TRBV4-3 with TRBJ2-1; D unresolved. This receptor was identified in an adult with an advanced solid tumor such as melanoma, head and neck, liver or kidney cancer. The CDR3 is CASSGPSSGNEQFF. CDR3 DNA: TGCGCCAGCTCTGGCCCATCATCGGGCAATGAGCAGTTCTTC.